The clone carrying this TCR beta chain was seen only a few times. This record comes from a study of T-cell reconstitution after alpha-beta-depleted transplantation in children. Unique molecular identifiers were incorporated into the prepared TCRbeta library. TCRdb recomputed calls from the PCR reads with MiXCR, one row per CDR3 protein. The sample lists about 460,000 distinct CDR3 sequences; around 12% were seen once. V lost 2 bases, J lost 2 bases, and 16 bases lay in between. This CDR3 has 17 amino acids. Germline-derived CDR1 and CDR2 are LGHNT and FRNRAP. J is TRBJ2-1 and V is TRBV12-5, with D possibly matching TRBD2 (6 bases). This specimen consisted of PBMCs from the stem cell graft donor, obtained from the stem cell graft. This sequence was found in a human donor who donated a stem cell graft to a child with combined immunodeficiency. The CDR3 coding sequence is TGTGCTAGTGGTTTGCGTTTGGCGGGAAGCCCCTACAATGAGCAGTTCTTC. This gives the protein CASGLRLAGSPYNEQFF.